The clone carrying this TCR beta chain appeared a single time. Authors' analysis steps: Amplification of reference gene primers was used by the study to estimate nucleated cell counts. The protocol was immunoSEQ multiplex PCR, while the TCRdb copy is restricted to in-frame clones and leaves out a portion. D and trimming come from the DNA, and the V and J calls and clone size come from that table. This repertoire shows fewer than 250,000 clones, around 90% found once; its top ten account for around 6.9%. The data are from a study of blood T cell repertoires in COVID-19. Study-wide background: Some COVID-19 samples were acute and others convalescent; all came from the United States, Italy and Spain. PBMCs, B-cell-depleted T cells, or T cells provided the cDNA or gDNA that made up the material.

The germline V and J ends were trimmed by 4 bases and 10 bases, with 14 bases remaining between them. There are 13 residues in the CDR3. Germline V lookup: CDR1 LNHDA, CDR2 SQIVND (reference sequence). This chain uses TRBV19 with TRBJ2-1; tentative D call: TRBD2 (6 bases). The sequencing sample was made of peripheral blood. The TCR was taken from a man aged 55-75 years who had recovered from COVID-19. CDR3 loop: CASSTLWLAEQFF. CDR3 bases: TGTGCCAGTAGTACCCTCTGGCTAGCGGAGCAGTTCTTC.